This T cell receptor beta chain came from a study of T cells after somatic rescue of genetic block. Profiling relied on immunoSEQ multiplex PCR, and the TCRdb table lists in-frame clones only, not all of them. This table has 9,500 to 15,000 clones, 71% appearing once. Trimming stripped 4 bases from V and 2 bases from J, with 14 bases between. The CDR3 has 15 amino acids. Germline CDR1 and CDR2: MNHNY and SVGAGI (reference sequence). The sequencing input was peripheral blood mononuclear cells (PBMCs). The chain carries TRBV6-6 and TRBJ1-2, with a weak D call TRBD1 (6 bases). The TCR was taken from a boy younger than 18. The CDR3 protein is CASSFTGGANYGYTF. DNA for the CDR3: TGTGCCAGCAGTTTTACGGGGGGGGCCAACTATGGCTACACCTTC.